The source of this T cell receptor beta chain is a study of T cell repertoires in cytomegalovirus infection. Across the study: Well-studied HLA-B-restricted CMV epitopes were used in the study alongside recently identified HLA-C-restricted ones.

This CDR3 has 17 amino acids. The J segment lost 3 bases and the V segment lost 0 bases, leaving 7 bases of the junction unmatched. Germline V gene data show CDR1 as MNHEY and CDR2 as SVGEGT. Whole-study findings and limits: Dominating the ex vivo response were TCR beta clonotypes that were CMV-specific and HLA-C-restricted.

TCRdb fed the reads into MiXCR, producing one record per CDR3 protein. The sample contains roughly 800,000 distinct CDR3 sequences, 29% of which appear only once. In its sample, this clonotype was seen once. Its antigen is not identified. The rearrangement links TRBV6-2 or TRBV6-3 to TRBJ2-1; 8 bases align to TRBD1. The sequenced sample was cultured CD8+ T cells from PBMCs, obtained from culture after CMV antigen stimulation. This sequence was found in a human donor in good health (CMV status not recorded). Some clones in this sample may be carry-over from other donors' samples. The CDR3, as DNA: TGTGCCAGCAGTTACTCTTCGACAGGGGCTTTCTACAATGAGCAGTTCTTC. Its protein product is CASSYSSTGAFYNEQFF.